The rows below give T cell receptor beta chains drawn from one sample of a study of T cell changes during pregnancy in multiple sclerosis. This table comes from immunoSEQ multiplex PCR, and its TCRdb copy is limited to in-frame clones, with some not included. The data show fewer than 85,000 clones, 80% to 95% seen once. Sequenced material: peripheral blood, taken in the first trimester of pregnancy. The receptor source for this set is a female donor in good health, enrolled as a control in a pregnancy study. Each CDR3 is given without its conserved first and last residue. The order of the fields is CDR3 length, V gene, CDR3 protein.

CDR3 length: 13; V gene: TRBV5-8; CDR3 protein: ASRGTRLAKNIQY
CDR3 length: 13; V gene: TRBV13; CDR3 protein: ASSLYSYSGNTIY
CDR3 length: 15; V gene: TRBV19; CDR3 protein: ASSIGTSAVLINEQF
CDR3 length: 15; V gene: TRBV19; CDR3 protein: ASSIAGWAAGRGEQF
CDR3 length: 12; V gene: TRBV18; CDR3 protein: ASSERTGSYGYT
CDR3 length: 14; V gene: TRBV27; CDR3 protein: ASKVGRDRGDYEQF
CDR3 length: 13; V gene: TRBV6-1; CDR3 protein: ASSDSLGGTDTQY
CDR3 length: 15; V gene: TRBV5-1; CDR3 protein: ASSLVQAGLHSYEQY
CDR3 length: 12; V gene: TRBV7-2; CDR3 protein: ASSHGTGDYEQY
CDR3 length: 16; V gene: TRBV4-1; CDR3 protein: ASSQGRQAGHSGNTIY
CDR3 length: 15; V gene: TRBV9; CDR3 protein: ASSVDRELVRIGELF
CDR3 length: 12; V gene: TRBV6-6; CDR3 protein: ASSWDGGAKEQY
CDR3 length: 11; V gene: TRBV27; CDR3 protein: ASGPRGRNEQF
CDR3 length: 16; V gene: TRBV10-3; CDR3 protein: ATRRRAGGDSNTGELF
CDR3 length: 14; V gene: TRBV2; CDR3 protein: ASSEFGQGVGETQY
CDR3 length: 11; V gene: TRBV5-4; CDR3 protein: ALSSGNTDTQY
CDR3 length: 11; V gene: TRBV11-2; CDR3 protein: ASSLGQSYGYT
CDR3 length: 13; V gene: TRBV6-1; CDR3 protein: ASTRQGVGAGELF
CDR3 length: 13; V gene: TRBV7-9; CDR3 protein: ASSLYLDKNTEAF
CDR3 length: 13; V gene: TRBV5-4; CDR3 protein: ASSLGQLNTGELF
CDR3 length: 16; V gene: TRBV2; CDR3 protein: ASWEGRALQGAFGEAF
CDR3 length: 12; V gene: TRBV7-2; CDR3 protein: ASSLGASGETQY
CDR3 length: 13; V gene: TRBV5-1; CDR3 protein: ASSLVGPSGETQY
CDR3 length: 13; V gene: TRBV6-5; CDR3 protein: ASSYVGGNTGELF
CDR3 length: 16; V gene: TRBV28; CDR3 protein: ASSFFTGQGAELAEAF
CDR3 length: 12; V gene: TRBV4-1; CDR3 protein: ASSRTQGNTEAF
CDR3 length: 11; V gene: TRBV29-1; CDR3 protein: SVQRTSSYEQY
CDR3 length: 12; V gene: TRBV5-6; CDR3 protein: ASTFGAGGTEAF
CDR3 length: 10; V gene: TRBV7-2; CDR3 protein: ASSSVAGEQF
CDR3 length: 10; V gene: TRBV6-5; CDR3 protein: ASGGFYNEQF
CDR3 length: 12; V gene: TRBV7-2; CDR3 protein: ASSYRGYTGELF
CDR3 length: 13; V gene: TRBV5-1; CDR3 protein: ASSFLTGYTDTQY
CDR3 length: 10; V gene: TRBV5-5; CDR3 protein: ASSPGAYRYT
CDR3 length: 11; V gene: TRBV9; CDR3 protein: ASSVGGSTEAF
CDR3 length: 13; V gene: TRBV4-2; CDR3 protein: ASSLEREGPDTQY